This record covers a single T cell receptor (beta chain). Sequencing used cDNA as its template, made by extracting RNA and reverse transcribing it. TCRdb keeps only in-frame clones here, not all; method: immunoSEQ multiplex PCR. The sample has some 96,000 clones; roughly 64% are singletons. Treatment in this sample: oral pan-JAK inhibitor, 5-10 mg twice daily. The data derive from a study of CD8+ T cells in alopecia areata. At the level of the study: Tofacitinib ran for 6 to 18 months before 6 months off drug.

Germline V gene data show CDR1 as SGHDN and CDR2 as FVKESK. The CDR3 totals 15 residues. Trimming removed 1 base at V and 0 bases at J, with 10 bases between. This TCR was sampled from a human donor with alopecia areata. Sequencing was performed on CD8+ T cells sorted from blood, taken at week 4, from a patient treated with tofacitinib. This chain uses TRBV14 with TRBJ2-7; no definite D call. CDR3 sequence (DNA): TGTGCCAGCAGCCAAGGCGACGCGACCTCCTACGAGCAGTACTTC. Its protein product is CASSQGDATSYEQYF. Variable domain in full (rest from reference TRBV14 and TRBJ2-7): EAGVTQFPSHSVIEKGQTVTLRCDPISGHDNLYWYRRVMGKEIKFLLHFVKESKQDESGMPNNRFLAERTGGTYSTLKVQPAELEDSGVYFCASSQGDATSYEQYFGPGTRLTVT.